The 30 T cell receptor beta chains below were found in one sample sequenced in a study of neurological immune-mediated disorders. TCRdb reanalysed the 5' RACE reads using MiXCR and keeps one entry per CDR3 protein. Of more than 25,000 distinct CDR3 sequences listed, about 4% are singletons. The sequencing sample was made of CD4+ T cells from blood. The receptors were sampled from a woman aged 35 to 49 in good health.

This clonotype was detected ten times or more. V gene TRBV28 combines with J gene TRBJ2-3, with D unresolved. The V gene's germline CDR1 is MDHEN and CDR2 SYDVKM. The CDR3 consists of 14 residues. V was pared by 5 bases and J by 6 bases, with 15 bases between. The CDR3 region is CASSGRLLGDTQYF. The CDR3 DNA sequence: TGTGCCAGCAGTGGACGACTCTTGGGGGATACGCAGTATTTT.

The sample holds many counts of this clonotype. The chain is built from TRBV5-1 and TRBJ1-2; a possible D gene is TRBD1 (5 bases). The CDR3 spans 12 residues. V shed 5 bases and J shed 0 bases, with 5 bases lying between them. Germline V gene data show CDR1 as SGHRS and CDR2 as YFSETQ. CDR3 DNA sequence: TGCGCCAGCAGAGGGGCTAACTATGGCTACACCTTC. Its translation is CASRGANYGYTF.

This clonotype was detected many times. This chain connects TRBV18 to TRBJ2-5; D is uncertain. Germline V lookup: CDR1 KGHSH, CDR2 LQKENI. Trimming removed 3 bases at V and 4 bases at J, with 3 bases between. The length of the CDR3 is 11 residues. CDR3 DNA: TGTGCCAGCTCACCCGCAGAGACCCAGTACTTC. Translation gives CASSPAETQYF.

This clonotype was seen at least ten times. The chain uses TRBV11-2 and TRBJ1-5; no definite D call. V lost 6 bases and J 3 bases, leaving 9 bases between the germline ends. CDR3 size: 13 residues. Looked up from germline, CDR1 is SGHAT and CDR2 is FQNNGV. The CDR3, as DNA: TGTGCCAGCAGTTCCGGACTCAATCAGCCCCAGCATTTT. Amino acids: CASSSGLNQPQHF.

This clonotype was seen ten or more times. V gene TRBV5-5 combines with J gene TRBJ1-6, with 8 bases aligning to TRBD1. Unmatched junction bases numbered 4, after V lost 2 bases and J lost 9 bases. Germline V gene data show CDR1 as SGHKS and CDR2 as YYEKEE (reference sequence). The CDR3 length is 14 residues. This chain's CDR3 is CASSFAQGGSPLHF. The CDR3 region has the DNA TGTGCCAGCAGCTTCGCACAGGGGGGTTCACCCCTCCACTTT.

In its sample, this clonotype was seen many times. The rearrangement links TRBV28 to TRBJ2-7; tentatively, D is TRBD1 (6 bases). Germline values: CDR1 MDHEN, CDR2 SYDVKM. The V gene lost 5 bases and the J gene lost 3 bases, with 17 bases spanning the gap. The CDR3 has 15 amino acids. The CDR3 bases are TGTGCCAGCAGTATCAAACAGGGTCTTATCTACGAGCAGTACTTC. This translates into CASSIKQGLIYEQYF.

This clonotype was seen repeatedly, ten times or more. The V and J genes are TRBV12-3 or TRBV12-4 and TRBJ2-4; D remains ambiguous. The CDR3 extends over 12 amino acids. Trimming removed 3 bases at V and 7 bases at J, with 7 bases between. This CDR3 reads CASSLERNIQYF. The CDR3, as DNA: TGTGCCAGCAGTTTGGAGAGGAACATTCAGTACTTC.

This clonotype was detected many times. The chain couples TRBV7-2 to TRBJ2-3; D unresolved. This CDR3 contains 13 residues. V lost 6 bases, J lost 1 base, and 8 bases lay in between. Looked up from germline, CDR1 is SGHTA and CDR2 is FQGNSA. The chain's CDR3 is CASRGMGTDTQYF. The DNA for the CDR3 is TGTGCCAGCAGGGGGATGGGCACAGATACGCAGTATTTT.

This clonotype was detected many times. The chain is built from TRBV4-1 and TRBJ1-5, with TRBD1 identical over 9 bases. The junction had 5 bases not matched to a gene; V was cut back by 1 base and J by 7 bases. This CDR3 contains 15 residues. The germline V gene has CDR1 MGHRA and CDR2 YSYEKL. CDR3 amino acids: CASSQGDRARQPQHF. The CDR3 nucleotides read TGCGCCAGCAGCCAAGGGGACAGGGCTAGACAGCCCCAGCATTTT.

The gene calls are TRBV6-2 or TRBV6-3 and TRBJ2-3; TRBD2 matches at 7 bases. J was trimmed by 0 bases and V by 2 bases; bases with no gene match: 5. CDR3 length: 16 amino acids. Germline CDR1 is MNHEY and CDR2 is SVGEGT. The DNA of the CDR3 is TGTGCCAGCAGTTACACAGCGGGGCGCAGCACAGATACGCAGTATTTT. Translation: CASSYTAGRSTDTQYF.

Ten or more counts support this clonotype. The V gene is TRBV28, the J gene TRBJ2-7; 7 bases are a match to TRBD2. After removal of 10 bases from V and 4 bases from J, the junction contained 16 bases not matched to a gene. Germline-derived CDR1 and CDR2 are MDHEN and SYDVKM. The CDR3 has 15 amino acids. The CDR3 DNA reads TGTGCCACTGAGGACACCGGGACTAAAAGATACGAGCAGTACTTC. Its translation is CATEDTGTKRYEQYF. Combining the CDR3 with reference TRBV28 and TRBJ2-7 gives the whole variable domain DVKVTQSSRYLVKRTGEKVFLECVQDMDHENMFWYRQDPGLGLRLIYFSYDVKMKEKGDIPEGYSVSREKKERFSLILESASTNQTSMYLCATEDTGTKRYEQYFGPGTRLTVT.

This clonotype has ten or more counts. The V call is TRBV20-1, the J call TRBJ2-5, with 9 bases lining up with TRBD2. The CDR3 contains 13 residues. V was clipped by 3 bases and J by 1 base; unmatched bases: 0. The germline V gene has CDR1 DFQATT and CDR2 SNEGSKA (reference sequence). The CDR3 nucleotides are TGCAGTGCTAGGACTAGCGGCCAAGAGACCCAGTACTTC. Translating gives CSARTSGQETQYF.

This clonotype has at least ten counts. This chain joins TRBV19 and TRBJ1-5; perhaps TRBD1 as D (6 bases). V was clipped by 5 bases and J by 5 bases, with 16 bases between them. The CDR3 has 15 residues. The germline gives CDR1 LNHDA, CDR2 SQIVND (reference sequence). CDR3 DNA sequence: TGTGCCAGTAGTCCTCGGGACACCCAACATCAGCCCCAGCATTTT. As protein: CASSPRDTQHQPQHF.

Points on this clonotype: The junction differs from germline at one of its ends, possibly a read error. V and J are TRBV18 and TRBJ2-7, with 9 bases fitting TRBD1. Germline V gene data show CDR1 as KGHSH and CDR2 as LQKENI. The CDR3 extends over 14 amino acids. CDR3 coding DNA: TGTGCCAGCACGCTGGGACAGGGTAAATACGAGCAGTATTTC. This translates into CASTLGQGKYEQYF.

The table lists this clonotype with many counts. The V gene is TRBV5-1, the J gene TRBJ1-1, with TRBD1 identical over 9 bases. The CDR3 is 14 residues long. J gave up 4 bases and V 4 bases, and 5 bases lay outside the gene matches. CDR1 and CDR2 from the germline V gene are SGHRS and YFSETQ. The DNA for the CDR3 is TGCGCCAGCAGCACGGGACAGGGACGCACTGAAGCTTTCTTT. The encoded protein is CASSTGQGRTEAFF. Full variable domain (missing parts from reference TRBV5-1 and TRBJ1-1): KAGVTQTPRYLIKTRGQQVTLSCSPISGHRSVSWYQQTPGQGLQFLFEYFSETQRNKGNFPGRFSGRQFSNSRSEMNVSTLELGDSALYLCASSTGQGRTEAFFGQGTRLTVV.

This clonotype was observed at least ten times. The rearrangement links TRBV28 to TRBJ1-1; possible D gene TRBD1, 6 bases. This CDR3 has 15 residues. The ends were cut back, 5 bases at V and 3 bases at J, with 16 bases in the middle. Looked up from germline, CDR1 is MDHEN and CDR2 is SYDVKM. The CDR3 is CASSPIDRPYTEAFF. CDR3 DNA: TGTGCCAGCAGTCCAATTGACAGGCCGTACACTGAAGCTTTCTTT.

This clonotype occurred many times. This rearrangement joins TRBV5-6 to TRBJ2-4; 7 bases agree with TRBD1. Germline CDR1 is SGHDT and CDR2 is YYEEEE. The trim removed 4 bases at V and 4 bases at J, leaving 8 bases unmatched. The CDR3 runs 15 residues. This chain's CDR3 is CASSLPGQDKNIQYF. Written as DNA, the CDR3 is TGTGCCAGCAGCCTACCCGGACAGGATAAAAACATTCAGTACTTC.

Ten or more counts support this clonotype. The J gene is TRBJ1-1, the V gene TRBV7-3; no reliable D call. The CDR3 is made up of 13 amino acids. Germline assignment: CDR1 SGHTA and CDR2 FQGTGA. Trimming removed 5 bases at V and 1 base at J, with 8 bases between. The CDR3 protein is CASSQSGNTEAFF. In DNA, the CDR3 is TGTGCCAGCAGCCAAAGTGGGAACACTGAAGCTTTCTTT.

Ten or more counts support this clonotype. The rearrangement joins TRBV12-3 or TRBV12-4 to TRBJ2-7; D ambiguous. The germline V and J ends were trimmed by 1 base and 0 bases, with 10 bases remaining between them. The CDR3 runs to 15 residues. The CDR3 region is CASSLVGPLSYEQYF. CDR3 sequence (DNA): TGTGCCAGCAGTTTAGTGGGTCCGCTCTCCTACGAGCAGTACTTC.

This clonotype showed up many times. This sequence joins TRBV20-1 and TRBJ2-2, with 7 bases aligning to TRBD1. The CDR3 runs to 14 residues. The germline CDR1 and CDR2 sequences are DFQATT and SNEGSKA (reference sequence). V shed 6 bases and J 0 bases; nucleotides not matched to a gene: 4. In nucleotides, the CDR3 is TGCAGTGCGTGGGACAGATCGAACACCGGGGAGCTGTTTTTT. This sequence encodes CSAWDRSNTGELFF.

This clonotype was counted ten times or more. The rearrangement links TRBV12-3 or TRBV12-4 to TRBJ1-2, with D possibly being TRBD1 (6 bases). The CDR3 extends over 12 amino acids. V was clipped by 4 bases and J by 7 bases, with 10 bases between them. The CDR3 protein is CASSSGVGGYTF. In nucleotides, the CDR3 is TGTGCCAGCAGTTCAGGGGTTGGTGGCTACACCTTC.

This clonotype was detected many times. The junction departs from the called germline gene at one end, perhaps through a read error. The chain links TRBV5-1 to TRBJ2-1, with 14 bases fitting TRBD2. This CDR3 spans 12 amino acids. The germline V gene encodes CDR1 SGHRS and CDR2 YFSETQ. The CDR3 loop is CASSVPGTSGSF. The CDR3 DNA follows: TGCGCCAGCAGCGTGCCGGGGACTAGCGGGAGCTTC. Together with reference TRBV5-1 and TRBJ2-1, the CDR3 gives the full variable domain: KAGVTQTPRYLIKTRGQQVTLSCSPISGHRSVSWYQQTPGQGLQFLFEYFSETQRNKGNFPGRFSGRQFSNSRSEMNVSTLELGDSALYLCASSVPGTSGSFGPGTRLTVL.

This clonotype was picked up many times. The V gene is TRBV7-6, the J gene TRBJ2-3, with D possibly being TRBD1 (5 bases). CDR1 is SGHVS, CDR2 FNYEAQ, per germline. There are 16 residues in the CDR3. V was cut by 6 bases and J by 0 bases, with 16 bases left in between. This chain's CDR3 is CASSFLPQGSTDTQYF. The CDR3, as DNA: TGTGCCAGCAGTTTTCTCCCCCAGGGAAGCACAGATACGCAGTATTTT.

This clonotype was seen at least ten times. V is TRBV5-6 and J is TRBJ1-1; TRBD1 might be the D (5 bases). V was clipped by 4 bases and J by 4 bases, with 11 bases between them. Germline V CDR1 and CDR2: SGHDT, YYEEEE. This CDR3 region has 13 residues. In nucleotides, the CDR3 is TGTGCCAGCAGCAGGGGTGGGGGCACTGAAGCTTTCTTT. Translation gives CASSRGGGTEAFF.

This clonotype came up many times. The V and J genes are TRBV12-3 or TRBV12-4 and TRBJ1-2; 9 nucleotides align to TRBD1. V was clipped by 6 bases and J by 6 bases; unmatched bases: 11. This CDR3 is 15 amino acids long. The CDR3 DNA reads TGTGCCAGCAGCTCCAGGGACAGGGTAGGGGATGGCTACACCTTC. Protein product: CASSSRDRVGDGYTF.

The table lists this clonotype with many counts. The chain recombines TRBV6-5 with TRBJ1-2; TRBD1 matches 8 bases. The ends lost 4 bases at V and 4 bases at J; junction bases unmatched: 8. The CDR3 sequence is 15 residues long. Germline V gene lookup returns CDR1 MNHEY and CDR2 SVGAGI. CDR3: CASSSGTGVSYGYTF. As DNA, the CDR3 is TGTGCCAGCAGTTCCGGGACAGGCGTATCCTATGGCTACACCTTC.

This clonotype was observed many times. As DNA, the CDR3 is TGTGCCGGAGGGGAGGCAGGGATGGAGACCCAGTACTTC. This encodes CAGGEAGMETQYF. The V gene is TRBV28, the J gene TRBJ2-5; maybe TRBD2 (6 bases). V was pared by 11 bases and J by 5 bases, with 18 bases between. This CDR3 has 13 amino acids. Germline CDR1 is MDHEN and CDR2 is SYDVKM.

The table lists this clonotype with many counts. The gene calls are TRBV6-5 and TRBJ1-6; D unclear. The germline V gene encodes CDR1 MNHEY and CDR2 SVGAGI. The CDR3 runs to 14 residues. Deletions cut 6 bases from V and 3 bases from J, with 9 bases between. This chain's CDR3 is CASSAANYNSPLHF. DNA for the CDR3: TGTGCCAGCAGCGCGGCTAACTATAATTCACCCCTCCACTTT.

CDR3 amino acids: CASSLRRYNEQFF. The CDR3 nucleotides are TGTGCCAGCAGCTTACGGAGGTACAATGAGCAGTTCTTC. V gene TRBV11-3 combines with J gene TRBJ2-1, with D possibly TRBD2 on 5 matching bases. This CDR3 has 13 amino acids. V was trimmed by 2 bases and J by 4 bases, leaving 6 bases between them. Germline CDR1 SGHNT, CDR2 YENEEA.

In this sample, this clonotype turned up many times. The chain uses TRBV6-1 and TRBJ2-6; D gene unclear. Germline CDR1 reads MNHNS; CDR2 reads SASEGT. The CDR3 runs 13 residues. V was shortened by 5 bases and J by 0 bases, with 2 bases between the two germline ends. CDR3 nucleotides: TGTGCCAGCAGTAACTCTGGGGCCAACGTCCTGACTTTC. This codes for CASSNSGANVLTF.